These T cell receptor beta chains were read from a single sample in a study of blood T cell repertoires in COVID-19. Produced via immunoSEQ multiplex PCR; TCRdb's table is partial and in-frame only. The top ten clones hold 2.5% to 3.5% of a sample with 150,000 to 200,000 clones, about 86% of them seen once. The sequenced material came from peripheral blood. The receptors here all came from a woman between 25 and 40 years old with active or convalescent COVID-19. The conserved cysteine and the conserved F or W are not part of the CDR3 here. A D gene is named only where the DNA matches it firmly. Size is omitted from some rows. Given values are once, few, many or a class for expanded clones.

j_call: TRBJ1-1
d_call: .
clone_size: few
v_call: TRBV5-6
cdr3_aa: ASSNKNTEAF

j_call: TRBJ1-5
d_call: .
clone_size: .
v_call: TRBV19
cdr3_aa: ASKMGHVYRFQPQH

j_call: TRBJ1-2
d_call: TRBD1
clone_size: once
v_call: TRBV3-1/TRBV3-2
cdr3_aa: ASSHETGQGYGYT

j_call: TRBJ2-5
d_call: TRBD2
clone_size: .
v_call: TRBV2
cdr3_aa: ATPIQTSEKYQETQY

j_call: TRBJ2-5
d_call: .
clone_size: few
v_call: TRBV5-1
cdr3_aa: ASSFQEETQY

j_call: TRBJ1-2
d_call: .
clone_size: .
v_call: TRBV11-2
cdr3_aa: ASGGLRTSYGYT

j_call: TRBJ1-2
d_call: .
clone_size: .
v_call: TRBV2
cdr3_aa: ASSEWAGYT

j_call: TRBJ1-1
d_call: .
clone_size: .
v_call: TRBV28
cdr3_aa: ASSPPGQPRTEAF

j_call: TRBJ2-7
d_call: TRBD1
clone_size: .
v_call: TRBV27
cdr3_aa: ASSARQGQGSSYEQY

j_call: TRBJ2-3
d_call: .
clone_size: .
v_call: TRBV11-2
cdr3_aa: ASKVTGKWTDTQY

j_call: TRBJ1-6
d_call: .
clone_size: few
v_call: TRBV5-1
cdr3_aa: ASSLSGFESPLH

j_call: TRBJ2-7
d_call: TRBD1
clone_size: .
v_call: TRBV11-2
cdr3_aa: ASSLKTGSSYEQY

j_call: TRBJ2-7
d_call: TRBD1
clone_size: .
v_call: TRBV28
cdr3_aa: ASSPGQVKGYEQY

j_call: TRBJ2-1
d_call: TRBD2
clone_size: .
v_call: TRBV4-2
cdr3_aa: ASSHVTSGGAKSEQF

j_call: TRBJ1-2
d_call: TRBD1
clone_size: .
v_call: TRBV5-1
cdr3_aa: ASSLAGQPEGYT

j_call: TRBJ1-2
d_call: TRBD1
clone_size: .
v_call: TRBV19
cdr3_aa: ASSIETGPSWGYT

j_call: TRBJ1-5
d_call: .
clone_size: few
v_call: TRBV19
cdr3_aa: ASSIDRLGQPQH

j_call: TRBJ2-5
d_call: TRBD2
clone_size: .
v_call: TRBV4-2
cdr3_aa: ASSQDSVAGGRVETQY

j_call: TRBJ1-5
d_call: TRBD1
clone_size: .
v_call: TRBV4-1
cdr3_aa: ASSARDRGDQPQH

j_call: TRBJ2-3
d_call: .
clone_size: .
v_call: TRBV24-1
cdr3_aa: ATSEDGTDTQY

j_call: TRBJ1-1
d_call: .
clone_size: .
v_call: TRBV3-1/TRBV3-2
cdr3_aa: ASSPGGGASNTEAF

j_call: TRBJ2-6
d_call: .
clone_size: .
v_call: TRBV5-4
cdr3_aa: ASSLAPTRSGANVLT

j_call: TRBJ1-6
d_call: .
clone_size: .
v_call: TRBV19
cdr3_aa: ASSIEHHSYNSPLH

j_call: TRBJ2-1
d_call: TRBD1
clone_size: once
v_call: TRBV6-5
cdr3_aa: ASRTGDNEQF

j_call: TRBJ1-4
d_call: .
clone_size: once
v_call: TRBV3-1/TRBV3-2
cdr3_aa: ASSQRNEKLF

j_call: TRBJ1-6
d_call: .
clone_size: .
v_call: TRBV10-2
cdr3_aa: ASSESAGNNSPLH

j_call: TRBJ1-2
d_call: TRBD1
clone_size: .
v_call: TRBV27
cdr3_aa: ASSTTGALSFGYT

j_call: TRBJ1-2
d_call: TRBD1
clone_size: .
v_call: TRBV19
cdr3_aa: ASSIVATGHGYT

j_call: TRBJ1-5
d_call: .
clone_size: .
v_call: TRBV30
cdr3_aa: AWSTVPGAQH

j_call: TRBJ2-5
d_call: TRBD1
clone_size: .
v_call: TRBV19
cdr3_aa: ASSPPGGETQY

j_call: TRBJ2-5
d_call: .
clone_size: .
v_call: TRBV2
cdr3_aa: ASTPGLQETQY

j_call: TRBJ2-7
d_call: TRBD2
clone_size: .
v_call: TRBV14
cdr3_aa: ASSQWGGHDIYEQY

j_call: TRBJ2-5
d_call: TRBD2
clone_size: .
v_call: TRBV7-9
cdr3_aa: ASSLTSGGETQY